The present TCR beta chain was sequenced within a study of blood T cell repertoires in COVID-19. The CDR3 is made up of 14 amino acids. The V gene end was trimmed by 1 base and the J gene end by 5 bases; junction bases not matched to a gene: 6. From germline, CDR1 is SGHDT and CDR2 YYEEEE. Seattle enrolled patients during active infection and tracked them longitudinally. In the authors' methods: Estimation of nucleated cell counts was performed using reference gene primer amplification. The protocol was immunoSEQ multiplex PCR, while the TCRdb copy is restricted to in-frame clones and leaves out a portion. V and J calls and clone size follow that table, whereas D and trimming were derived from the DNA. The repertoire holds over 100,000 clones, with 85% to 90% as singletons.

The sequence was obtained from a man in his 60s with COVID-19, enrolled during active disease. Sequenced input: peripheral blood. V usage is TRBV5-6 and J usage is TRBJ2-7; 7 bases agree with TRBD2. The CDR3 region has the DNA TGTGCCAGCAGCTTGACGGGACTACGCCACGAGCAGTACTTC. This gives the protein CASSLTGLRHEQYF.